The 13 T cell receptor beta chains in this list originate from one sample, sequenced in a study of identifying expanded T cells in peripheral blood. Assay: immunoSEQ multiplex PCR; the TCRdb copy retains only in-frame clones and omits some. The data show tens of thousands of clones, approximately 89% seen once. The specimen sequenced was blood. These TCRs come from a person aged 18 to 70 in good health.

The rearrangement uses TRBV29-1 and TRBJ1-1, with D perhaps TRBD1 (6 bases). CDR3 length: 11 amino acids. With 6 bases removed from V and 6 bases from J, the gap between germline ends came to 11 bases. Germline V gene sequence: CDR1 SQVTM, CDR2 ANQGSEA. CDR3 residues: CSVGSGAEAFF. CDR3 DNA sequence: TGCAGCGTAGGCTCAGGGGCTGAAGCTTTCTTT.

This rearrangement joins TRBV7-3 to TRBJ2-1, with D possibly being TRBD2 (6 bases). This CDR3 has 16 residues. With 2 bases removed from V and 6 bases from J, the gap between germline ends came to 17 bases. Looked up from germline, CDR1 is SGHTA and CDR2 is FQGTGA. The CDR3 reads CASSLVAGTSFNEQFF. The DNA for the CDR3 is TGTGCCAGCAGCTTAGTTGCAGGGACTTCTTTCAATGAGCAGTTCTTC.

This clone is a singleton in its sample. This chain links TRBV28 with TRBJ2-7, with D tentatively TRBD2 (5 bases). Between the trimmed V and J ends, which lost 4 bases and 0 bases, there was a span of 16 bases. The CDR3 length is 16 residues. Germline loops: CDR1 MDHEN, CDR2 SYDVKM. CDR3 in amino acids: CASSSPVSGLSYEQYF. The CDR3 bases are TGTGCCAGCAGTTCCCCAGTGAGCGGCCTCTCCTACGAGCAGTACTTC. The whole variable domain, remainder taken from reference TRBV28 and TRBJ2-7, is DVKVTQSSRYLVKRTGEKVFLECVQDMDHENMFWYRQDPGLGLRLIYFSYDVKMKEKGDIPEGYSVSREKKERFSLILESASTNQTSMYLCASSSPVSGLSYEQYFGPGTRLTVT.

This rearrangement joins TRBV14 to TRBJ2-7; TRBD1 aligns across 7 bases. Per the germline V gene, CDR1 is SGHDN and CDR2 is FVKESK. V dropped 4 bases and J dropped 2; count of bases not matched to a gene: 8. This CDR3 spans 15 amino acids. The DNA for the CDR3 is TGTGCCAGCAGCCGACAGGGTGGCGTAACCTACGAGCAGTACTTC. It codes for CASSRQGGVTYEQYF.

This clone was recorded once. V gene TRBV6-6 combines with J gene TRBJ1-2; a weak D match, TRBD1 (6 bases). Germline V gene sequence: CDR1 MNHNY, CDR2 SVGAGI (reference sequence). V dropped 5 bases and J dropped 7 bases, with 11 bases sitting between them. The CDR3 is 12 residues long. The CDR3 loop reads CASSEGGSGYTF. The DNA of the CDR3 is TGTGCCAGCAGTGAGGGGGGGAGTGGCTACACCTTC.

The chain has TRBV19 and TRBJ2-3, with a weak D call TRBD2 (6 bases). CDR1 and CDR2 from the germline V gene are LNHDA and SQIVND (reference sequence). V was clipped by 8 bases and J by 1 base, with 10 bases between them. The CDR3 runs to 13 residues. CDR3 sequence: CASAGRRTDTQYF. The CDR3 bases are TGTGCCAGTGCGGGGAGGCGCACAGATACGCAGTATTTT.

The genes are TRBV7-9 and TRBJ2-5, with D possibly TRBD2 on 6 matching bases. The CDR3 sequence is 13 residues long. The germline V gene encodes CDR1 SEHNR and CDR2 FQNEAQ (reference sequence). Trimming took 5 bases from V and 9 from J, leaving 16 bases between them. Written as DNA, the CDR3 is TGTGCCAGCAGCCCCGTGGTGGCGGGGTCCCAGTACTTC. It yields the protein CASSPVVAGSQYF.

The chain carries TRBV9 and TRBJ1-3; 9 nucleotides line up with TRBD1. From germline, CDR1 is SGDLS and CDR2 YYNGEE. This CDR3 comprises 15 residues. After removal of 3 bases from V and 4 bases from J, the junction contained 5 bases not matched to a gene. The CDR3 region has the DNA TGTGCCAGCAGCGCAGCCGGGACAGGGGGAAACACCATATATTTT. Translation gives CASSAAGTGGNTIYF. Full variable domain (outside the CDR3, taken from reference TRBV9 and TRBJ1-3): DSGVTQTPKHLITATGQRVTLRCSPRSGDLSVYWYQQSLDQGLQFLIQYYNGEERAKGNILERFSAQQFPDLHSELNLSSLELGDSALYFCASSAAGTGGNTIYFGEGSWLTVV.

The chain combines TRBV2 with TRBJ1-2, with D maybe TRBD1 (6 bases). Germline loops: CDR1 SNHLY, CDR2 FYNNEI. The length of the CDR3 is 15 residues. V lost 2 bases, J lost 0 bases, and 10 bases lay in between. CDR3 sequence: CASSELTGSNYGYTF. The CDR3, as DNA: TGTGCCAGCAGTGAACTGACAGGATCTAACTATGGCTACACCTTC.

The chain has TRBV6-1 and TRBJ2-5, with 7 bases lining up with TRBD2. TRBJ2-7 explains the end of the DNA better; the J call may be wrong. The CDR3 is 14 residues long. Germline assignment: CDR1 MNHNS and CDR2 SASEGT. The CDR3 region is CASSDPGREGEQYF. For the CDR3, the DNA is TGTGCCAGCAGTGACCCGGGAAGGGAGGGCGAGCAGTACTTC.

This clone was counted once. This sequence joins TRBV7-8 and TRBJ2-1, with D perhaps assigned TRBD1 or TRBD2 (5 bases each). CDR1 is SGHVS and CDR2 is FQNEAQ in the germline V gene. V dropped 5 bases and J dropped 0 bases, with 20 bases sitting between them. This CDR3 has 18 amino acids. The CDR3: CASSGPGPAPSSYNEQFF. The CDR3 region has the DNA TGTGCCAGCAGCGGGCCGGGACCGGCCCCCAGCTCCTACAATGAGCAGTTCTTC. Complete variable domain (other parts from reference TRBV7-8 and TRBJ2-1): GAGVSQSPRYKVAKRGQDVALRCDPISGHVSLFWYQQALGQGPEFLTYFQNEAQLDKSGLPSDRFFAERPEGSVSTLKIQRTQQEDSAVYLCASSGPGPAPSSYNEQFFGPGTRLTVL.

Points on this clone: The sample carries other DNA sequences with the same CDR3. J is TRBJ2-2 and V is TRBV28; perhaps TRBD2 as D (5 bases). The germline V gene has CDR1 MDHEN and CDR2 SYDVKM. V dropped 2 bases and J dropped 2 bases, with 6 bases sitting between them. This CDR3 has 14 amino acids. The CDR3 sequence: CASSLGGNTGELFF. The DNA for the CDR3 is TGTGCCAGCAGTTTAGGAGGTAACACCGGGGAGCTGTTTTTT.

The CDR3 region has the DNA TGCGCCAGCAGCTTGGGTAGCGTGGGGGACCTAATGAACACCGGGGAGCTGTTTTTT. Translating gives CASSLGSVGDLMNTGELFF. V usage is TRBV5-1 and J usage is TRBJ2-2; TRBD1 or TRBD2 may be the D gene (5 bases each). Trimming cost V 0 bases and J 1 base, with 19 bases left between them. This CDR3 has 19 amino acids. Germline CDR1 and CDR2: SGHRS and YFSETQ.